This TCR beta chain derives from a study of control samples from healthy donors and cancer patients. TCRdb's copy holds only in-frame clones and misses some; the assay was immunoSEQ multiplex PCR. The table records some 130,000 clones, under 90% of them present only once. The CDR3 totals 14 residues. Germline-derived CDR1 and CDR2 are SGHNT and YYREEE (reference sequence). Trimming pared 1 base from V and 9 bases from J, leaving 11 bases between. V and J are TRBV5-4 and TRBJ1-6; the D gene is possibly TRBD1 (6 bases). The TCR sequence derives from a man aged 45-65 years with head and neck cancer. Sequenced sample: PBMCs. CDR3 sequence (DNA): TGTGCCAGCAGCTTGCAGGGGAAGGTTTCACCCCTCCACTTT. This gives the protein CASSLQGKVSPLHF.